This TCR beta chain was sequenced in a study of blood T cells in healthy people across ages. Overall study results and limits: PBMCs that were unsorted prevented a conclusive naive versus antigen-experienced comparison.

Researchers report isolating at least 6.5 million PBMCs per sample. It was with a sample-barcoded 5' primer and a J-beta primer mix that a second PCR of roughly 7 to 12 cycles was run. Researchers report that a template-switch adaptor with 12 random nucleotides tagged each cDNA molecule. TCRdb fed the 5' RACE reads into MiXCR, producing one record per CDR3 protein. The table records 1.5 million to 2 million distinct CDR3 sequences, roughly 27% of them present only once. This clonotype turned up a few times. Its antigen is not identified. Sequencing was done on a sample of blood. The TCR was taken from a woman aged 30 to 39 in good health.

CDR3 in amino acids: CASRYLAGPYNEQFF. Here the CDR3 DNA reads TGTGCCAGCAGGTACCTAGCGGGACCCTACAATGAGCAGTTCTTC. This chain links TRBV12-3 or TRBV12-4 with TRBJ2-1; 9 nucleotides line up with TRBD2. Trimming at V came to 6 bases and at J to 2 bases, leaving 5 bases not matched to a gene. The CDR3 is 15 amino acids.